This T cell receptor beta chain was identified in a study of T cell repertoires in ileal Crohn's disease (dated by TCRdb to the late 2010s). For the wider study: The median duration of disease was approximately 7.9 years, and at the time of surgery 35% of patients were active smokers. Every patient underwent surgery because of a complication, which was stricturing disease in about 60% and penetrating disease in about 40%. Postoperative therapy was given to about half of the patients, with thiopurines administered to 11 patients and anti-TNF agents administered to approximately 20 patients. TCR repertoire analysis was done in roughly 57 Crohn's disease patients from a prospective multicentre cohort. Running in parallel with the study was a multicentre cohort set up to find predictors of early endoscopic recurrence following ileocolonic resection. A Rutgeerts score above i0 was used to define endoscopic postoperative recurrence. A total of roughly 170 mucosal samples from some 60 patients were sequenced, with samples obtained at several locations on the surgical specimen and at postoperative endoscopy. What the research found in general, with its limitations: Mucosal CD4 and CD8 T cells were sorted and sequenced only in a subgroup of patients, the size of which was not stated. Higher high-frequency clone percentages at surgery were associated with endoscopic recurrence; all patients with clonality above 26.8% (18/57) had recurrence. A significantly higher proportion of clonal expansions was observed in active smokers at surgery than in non-smokers (roughly 27% vs 19%, p=0.02). Compared with CD4 T cells, sorted CD8 T cells contained more high-frequency clones, which suggests that the mucosal expansions were mostly CD8.

The V end loses 0 bases and the J end loses 2 bases, and a stretch of 11 bases separates them. The CDR3, cysteine through phenylalanine, is 15 amino acids long. Here the CDR3 DNA is all that survives: 45 bases in frame from base 1. The germline V gene yields SGHVS for CDR1 and FNYEAQ for CDR2. Adults with ileal or ileocolonic Crohn's disease and an indication for ileocolonic resection were eligible for inclusion. Whole ileal mucosal biopsies were stored frozen at -80°C before DNA extraction. A TRizol-based method was used to extract genomic DNA from the frozen whole biopsies, and the DNA was quantified with a NanoDrop 2000 spectrophotometer. For commercial TCRB immunosequencing, approximately 500 nanograms of biopsy DNA were submitted for each sample. CDR3 regions were amplified from genomic DNA by Adaptive Biotechnology using a two-step, amplification bias-controlled multiplex PCR. In the first PCR, primers covered every V and J gene segment, and in the second PCR, barcodes and Illumina adapters were added. CDR3 libraries were sequenced using an Illumina instrument. The paper's data handling went like this. The analysis used both the pipelines supplied by the vendor and custom analysis of the raw data in R/Bioconductor with R version 3.3.0. Clonality, which ranges from 0 to 1, was calculated as the inverse of the normalised Shannon entropy across all productive clones. The repertoire share taken up by the top 100 clones defined high-frequency clones, and only clones that passed a 95% confidence test were kept. Repertoire diversity was measured with the Simpson index, and overlap between samples was measured with the Morisita-Horn index. TCRdb limited this immuneACCESS table to in-frame rearrangements with V and J called. A share of clones is missing; checked studies link under half to unresolved V genes, and the rest is unexplained. V and J calls and clone size are as listed in that table; D and trimming were resolved from the DNA. In this sample the table shows approximately 11,000 clones, around 80% of which occur a single time. 4.5% of the sample rests with the top ten.

A note on this clone: Its antigen is currently not known. Base qualities are not recorded, but no much larger clone differs from it by a single base.

This sequence was found in an adult with Crohn's disease. Source material: ileal tissue. The V and J genes are TRBV7-6 and TRBJ2-7; possibly the D gene is TRBD2, per 6 matching bases. The CDR3 region has the sequence CASSLAGLKAYEQYF. The bases read TGTGCCAGCAGCTTAGCGGGACTTAAGGCCTACGAGCAGTACTTC.